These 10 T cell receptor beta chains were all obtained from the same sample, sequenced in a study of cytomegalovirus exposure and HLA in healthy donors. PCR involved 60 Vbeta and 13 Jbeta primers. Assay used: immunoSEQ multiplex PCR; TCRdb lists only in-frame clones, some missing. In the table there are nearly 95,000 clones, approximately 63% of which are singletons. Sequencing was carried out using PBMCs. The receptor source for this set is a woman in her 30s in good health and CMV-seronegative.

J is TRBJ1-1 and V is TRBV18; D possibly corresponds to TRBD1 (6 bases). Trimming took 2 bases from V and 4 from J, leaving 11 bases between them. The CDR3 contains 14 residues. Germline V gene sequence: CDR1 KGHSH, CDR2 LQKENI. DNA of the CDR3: TGTGCCAGCTCACCAGGCAGGGGTTTCACTGAAGCTTTCTTT. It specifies CASSPGRGFTEAFF.

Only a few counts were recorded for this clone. CDR3 nucleotide sequence: TGTGCCAGCAGCCGAGGACAGATGAGGGAGACCCAGTACTTC. It translates to CASSRGQMRETQYF. The genes are TRBV14 and TRBJ2-5; tentatively, D is TRBD1 (6 bases). The CDR3 runs to 14 residues. V lost 4 bases to trimming and J lost 5 bases, with 14 bases between them. CDR1 and CDR2 from the germline V gene are SGHDN and FVKESK.

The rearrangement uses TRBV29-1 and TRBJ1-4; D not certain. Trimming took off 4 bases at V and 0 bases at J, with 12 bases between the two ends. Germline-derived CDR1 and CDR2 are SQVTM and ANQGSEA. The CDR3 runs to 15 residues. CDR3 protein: CSVAEVFATNEKLFF. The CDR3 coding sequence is TGCAGCGTTGCGGAGGTTTTCGCAACTAATGAAAAACTGTTTTTT.

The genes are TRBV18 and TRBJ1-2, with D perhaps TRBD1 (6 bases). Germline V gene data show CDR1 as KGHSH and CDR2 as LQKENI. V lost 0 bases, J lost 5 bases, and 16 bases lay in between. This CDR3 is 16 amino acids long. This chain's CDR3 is CASSPPVTTGSYGYTF. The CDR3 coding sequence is TGTGCCAGCTCACCACCGGTAACGACAGGTTCATATGGCTACACCTTC.

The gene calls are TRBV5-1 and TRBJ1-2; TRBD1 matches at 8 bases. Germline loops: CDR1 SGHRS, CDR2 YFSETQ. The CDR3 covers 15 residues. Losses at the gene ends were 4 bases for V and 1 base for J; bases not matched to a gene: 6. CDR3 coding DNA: TGCGCCAGCAGCGACACAGGGGGACATAACTATGGCTACACCTTC. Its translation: CASSDTGGHNYGYTF.

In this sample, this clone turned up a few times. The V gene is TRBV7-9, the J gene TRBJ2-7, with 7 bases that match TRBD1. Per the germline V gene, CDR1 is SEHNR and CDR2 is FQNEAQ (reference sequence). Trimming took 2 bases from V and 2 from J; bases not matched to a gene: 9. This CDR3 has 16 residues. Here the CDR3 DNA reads TGTGCCAGCAGCTTATACAGGGGCCCAGATCCCTACGAGCAGTACTTC. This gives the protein CASSLYRGPDPYEQYF. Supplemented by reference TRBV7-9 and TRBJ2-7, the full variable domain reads DTGVSQNPRHKITKRGQNVTFRCDPISEHNRLYWYRQTLGQGPEFLTYFQNEAQLEKSRLLSDRFSAERPKGSFSTLEIQRTEQGDSAMYLCASSLYRGPDPYEQYFGPGTRLTVT.

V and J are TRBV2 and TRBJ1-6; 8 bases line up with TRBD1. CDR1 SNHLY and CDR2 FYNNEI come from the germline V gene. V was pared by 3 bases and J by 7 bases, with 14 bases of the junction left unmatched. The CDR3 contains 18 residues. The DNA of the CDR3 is TGTGCCAGCAGTGACGAATTCGGACAGGGCCACGGCAATTCACCCCTCCACTTT. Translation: CASSDEFGQGHGNSPLHF.

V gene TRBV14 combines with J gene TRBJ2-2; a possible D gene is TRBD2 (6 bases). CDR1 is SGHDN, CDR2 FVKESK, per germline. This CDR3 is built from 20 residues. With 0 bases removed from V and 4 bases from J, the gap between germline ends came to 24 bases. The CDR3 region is CASSQDPETSLGWSTGELFF. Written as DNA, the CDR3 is TGTGCCAGCAGCCAAGATCCAGAAACTAGCCTAGGCTGGAGCACCGGGGAGCTGTTTTTT.

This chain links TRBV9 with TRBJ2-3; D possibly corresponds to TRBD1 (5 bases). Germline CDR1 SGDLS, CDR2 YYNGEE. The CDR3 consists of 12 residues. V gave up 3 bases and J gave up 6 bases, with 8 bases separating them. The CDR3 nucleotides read TGTGCCAGCAGCGCGGACACCGATACGCAGTATTTT. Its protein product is CASSADTDTQYF. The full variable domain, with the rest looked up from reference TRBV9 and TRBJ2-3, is DSGVTQTPKHLITATGQRVTLRCSPRSGDLSVYWYQQSLDQGLQFLIQYYNGEERAKGNILERFSAQQFPDLHSELNLSSLELGDSALYFCASSADTDTQYFGPGTRLTVL.

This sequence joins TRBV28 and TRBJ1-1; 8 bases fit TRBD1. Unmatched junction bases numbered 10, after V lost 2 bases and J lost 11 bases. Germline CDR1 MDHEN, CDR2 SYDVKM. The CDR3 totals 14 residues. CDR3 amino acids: CASSLLKDRVVAFF. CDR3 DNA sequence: TGTGCCAGCAGTTTACTGAAGGACAGGGTGGTTGCTTTCTTT.